The 14 T cell receptor beta chains in this list originate from one sample, sequenced in a study of blood T cell repertoires in COVID-19. The data were produced by immunoSEQ multiplex PCR, yet TCRdb's version contains in-frame clones alone and is incomplete. Of about 93,000 clones in the sample, approximately 87% were seen once. The sample consisted of peripheral blood. These TCRs come from a human donor with active COVID-19. The donor label of this sample is uncertain.

V and J are TRBV6-2 or TRBV6-3 and TRBJ2-1; D remains ambiguous. Germline loops: CDR1 MNHEY, CDR2 SVGEGT. This CDR3 has 12 residues. Trimming stripped 6 bases from V and 9 bases from J, with 12 bases between. The CDR3 is CASSLGGTEQFF. CDR3 DNA sequence: TGTGCCAGCAGCCTAGGCGGCACTGAGCAGTTCTTC.

The chain employs TRBV4-1 and TRBJ2-1; 13 bases map to TRBD2. The V segment lost 2 bases and the J segment 6 bases; nucleotides outside the gene matches: 7. Per germline, CDR1 MGHRA and CDR2 YSYEKL. The CDR3 totals 17 residues. CDR3 DNA sequence: TGCGCCAGCAGCCAACCCGGGACTAGCGGGACCGCCAATGAGCAGTTCTTC. This sequence encodes CASSQPGTSGTANEQFF.

The gene calls are TRBV18 and TRBJ2-7, with 11 bases that match TRBD2. The J segment lost 2 bases and the V segment lost 0 bases, leaving 6 bases of the junction unmatched. Germline V gene data show CDR1 as KGHSH and CDR2 as LQKENI. The CDR3 is 17 residues long. CDR3 in amino acids: CASSPPASGGKAYEQYF. The CDR3 DNA is TGTGCCAGCTCACCACCAGCTAGCGGGGGGAAAGCCTACGAGCAGTACTTC.

The chain joins TRBV7-9 to TRBJ2-7; 14 bases are shared with TRBD2. The CDR3 contains 16 residues. Germline CDR1 SEHNR, CDR2 FQNEAQ (reference sequence). The J segment lost 4 bases and the V segment lost 5 bases, leaving 7 bases of the junction unmatched. The CDR3 DNA sequence: TGTGCCAGCAGCAGGAGGACTAGCGGGGGGTCTTACGAGCAGTACTTC. Encoded protein: CASSRRTSGGSYEQYF.

The rearrangement links TRBV28 to TRBJ1-6, with 7 bases lining up with TRBD1. V dropped 3 bases and J dropped 5; count of bases not matched to a gene: 10. CDR3 length equals 17 residues. Germline CDR1 reads MDHEN; CDR2 reads SYDVKM. The CDR3 loop reads CASSFPNTGANNSPLHF. The CDR3 coding sequence is TGTGCCAGCAGTTTCCCAAACACAGGGGCCAATAATTCACCCCTCCACTTT. The variable domain in full, completed from reference TRBV28 and TRBJ1-6, reads DVKVTQSSRYLVKRTGEKVFLECVQDMDHENMFWYRQDPGLGLRLIYFSYDVKMKEKGDIPEGYSVSREKKERFSLILESASTNQTSMYLCASSFPNTGANNSPLHFGNGTRLTVT.

A note on this clone: A read error is likely, as this CDR3 ends without the conserved phenylalanine or tryptophan. The DNA is omitted, as the CDR3 cannot be located on it reliably, and the CDR3 follows TCRdb's listing. This rearrangement joins TRBV3-1 (or the pseudogene TRBV3-2) to TRBJ1-2; the D call of TRBD1 is as the table states it, not checked on the DNA. Per the germline V gene, CDR1 is LGHDT and CDR2 is YNNKEL (reference sequence). Inclusive of both ends, the CDR3 amounts to 10 amino acids. CDR3 sequence: CASSPNDRGS.

The chain joins TRBV11-2 to TRBJ1-1, with no clear D. Trimming shortened V by 5 bases and J by 4 bases, and 11 bases separated the two germline ends. The CDR3 has 13 amino acids. Germline lookup yields CDR1 SGHAT and CDR2 FQNNGV. CDR3 nucleotides: TGTGCCAGCAGCCCACGACAATCCACTGAAGCTTTCTTT. It specifies CASSPRQSTEAFF.

The chain carries TRBV7-9 and TRBJ2-1, with 11 bases identical to TRBD2. With 5 bases clipped from V and 2 bases from J, the junction kept 5 bases outside the gene matches. Germline V CDR1 and CDR2: SEHNR, FQNEAQ (reference sequence). The CDR3 loop spans 16 amino acids. CDR3 coding DNA: TGTGCCAGCAGCCAGGGGACTAGCGGAACCTACAATGAGCAGTTCTTC. Its protein product is CASSQGTSGTYNEQFF.

The V gene is TRBV6-1, the J gene TRBJ2-4, with no clear D. The CDR3 spans 15 residues. Germline CDR1 reads MNHNS; CDR2 reads SASEGT. The V end lost 6 bases, the J end lost 6 bases, and 18 bases lay between the germline ends. The CDR3 loop reads CASRGNNSPTNIQYF. CDR3 nucleotide sequence: TGTGCCAGCAGGGGCAATAATTCCCCCACAAACATTCAGTACTTC.

This chain links TRBV5-6 with TRBJ1-2, with D possibly being TRBD1 (5 bases). CDR1 is SGHDT and CDR2 is YYEEEE in the germline V gene. This CDR3 has 13 residues. Between the trimmed V and J ends, which lost 4 bases and 6 bases, there was a span of 13 bases. CDR3 in amino acids: CASSLGRVNGYTF. The CDR3 DNA reads as TGTGCCAGCAGCCTGGGCAGGGTTAATGGCTACACCTTC.

With respect to this clone: Compared with germline, one end of the junction differs, possibly owing to a read error. CDR3 region: CASSFQLRNTGELFF. The DNA of the CDR3 is TGTGCCAGCAGCTTCCAGCTTAGGAACACCGGGGAGTTGTTTTTT. This chain connects TRBV7-9 to TRBJ2-2, with a possible D match to TRBD2 (5 bases). The CDR3 covers 15 residues. Germline CDR1 SEHNR, CDR2 FQNEAQ (reference sequence). Together with reference TRBV7-9 and TRBJ2-2, the CDR3 gives the full variable domain: DTGVSQNPRHKITKRGQNVTFRCDPISEHNRLYWYRQTLGQGPEFLTYFQNEAQLEKSRLLSDRFSAERPKGSFSTLEIQRTEQGDSAMYLCASSFQLRNTGELFFGEGSRLTVL.

This clone has only one observation. J is TRBJ2-7 and V is TRBV27; 7 positions agree with TRBD1. This CDR3 region has 15 residues. V was clipped by 0 bases and J by 4 bases; unmatched bases: 6. Germline loops: CDR1 MNHEY, CDR2 SMNVEV (reference sequence). CDR3 coding DNA: TGTGCCAGCAGTTTATCAAGGGGGCCCTGGTACGAGCAGTACTTC. It translates to CASSLSRGPWYEQYF.

This chain joins TRBV6-5 and TRBJ2-7; weak D call: TRBD1 (6 bases). The germline CDR1 and CDR2 sequences are MNHEY and SVGAGI. The CDR3 covers 15 residues. Trimming pared 6 bases from V and 0 bases from J, leaving 15 bases between. The CDR3 protein is CASSPGQTNSYEQYF. The CDR3 region has the DNA TGTGCCAGCAGCCCGGGACAAACGAACTCCTACGAGCAGTACTTC.

This chain joins TRBV13 and TRBJ2-3; 12 bases agree with TRBD1. Germline values: CDR1 PRHDT, CDR2 FYEKMQ (reference sequence). J gave up 6 bases and V 2 bases, and 3 bases lay outside the gene matches. The CDR3 contains 15 residues. This chain's CDR3 is CASSLRDRGLDTQYF. The CDR3 DNA follows: TGTGCCAGCAGCTTAAGGGACAGGGGGCTTGATACGCAGTATTTT.